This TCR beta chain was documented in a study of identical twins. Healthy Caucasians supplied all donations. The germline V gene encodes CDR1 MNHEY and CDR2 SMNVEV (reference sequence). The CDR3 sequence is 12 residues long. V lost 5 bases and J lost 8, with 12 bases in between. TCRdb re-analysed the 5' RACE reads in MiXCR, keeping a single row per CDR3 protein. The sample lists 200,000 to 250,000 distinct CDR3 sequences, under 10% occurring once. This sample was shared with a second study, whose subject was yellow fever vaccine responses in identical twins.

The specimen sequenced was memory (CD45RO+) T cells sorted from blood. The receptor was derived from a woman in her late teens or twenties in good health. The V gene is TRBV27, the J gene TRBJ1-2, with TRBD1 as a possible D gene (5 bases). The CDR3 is CASSERGGGYTF. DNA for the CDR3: TGTGCCAGCAGTGAGAGGGGAGGAGGCTACACCTTC.